This T cell receptor (beta chain) was recorded in a study of radiotherapy plus CTLA-4 blockade in lung cancer (dated by TCRdb to 2016 to 2019). About the full investigation: Among the enrolled patients, 15% to 20% had an objective response, and roughly 30% reached disease control.

Libraries were made using the immunoSEQ multiplex PCR assay. TCRdb retrieved this table from immuneACCESS and kept in-frame rearrangements only. Not all clones are present; in checked studies, unresolved V genes account for under half, and no reason is known for the remainder. For this sample there are 35,000 to 50,000 clones; around 70% appear just once. Over 20% of the sample is held by the ten biggest clonotypes. The germline V gene yields SQVTM for CDR1 and ANQGSEA for CDR2. Ends trimmed: V by 6 bases, J by 5 bases; bases unmatched to a gene: 12. Taken from cysteine to phenylalanine, the CDR3 has 15 residues. Of the read, only the CDR3 DNA is kept; its 45 bases are in frame from base 1. To note about this clone: Its antigen is currently not known. Base qualities are missing; no much larger clone stands one base away.

The study evaluated CTLA-4 blockade (ipilimumab) given together with focal radiation therapy in patients who had chemo-refractory metastatic non-small-cell lung cancer. Findings and caveats that apply to the study as a whole: Increased serum interferon-beta after radiation, together with early dynamic changes in blood T cell clones, were reported to be the strongest predictors of response. After treatment with radiotherapy and ipilimumab, TCR clones that came from tumors expanded in the peripheral blood.

This clonotype originated in a human donor with non-small cell lung cancer who had a partial response to radiotherapy plus ipilimumab. The chain uses TRBV29-1 and TRBJ1-2, with 10 junctional bases fitting TRBD1. Sequenced material: peripheral blood, taken from a patient treated with radiotherapy plus ipilimumab. The nucleotide sequence reads TGCAGCGTGCCCCCGGGGACAGGGGTAGGGTATGGCTACACCTTC. It encodes CSVPPGTGVGYGYTF.